The rows below give T cell receptor beta chains drawn from one sample of a study of cytomegalovirus exposure and HLA in healthy donors. Assay used: immunoSEQ multiplex PCR; TCRdb lists only in-frame clones, some missing. Here the sample table reports 130,000 to 150,000 clones. The sequenced sample was PBMCs. Every receptor here comes from a male donor in good health and CMV-seronegative. Both conserved end residues are part of each CDR3. D genes are given only for firm matches.

J	D	V	CDR3	DNA
TRBJ1-1	TRBD1	TRBV9	CASSVRRDRDEGTEAFF	TGTGCCAGCAGCGTGCGCCGGGACAGGGATGAAGGTACTGAAGCTTTCTTT
TRBJ2-5	TRBD1	TRBV5-1	CASSLGGTGQLIQTQYF	TGCGCCAGCAGCTTGGGCGGGACAGGGCAATTGATCCAGACCCAGTACTTC
TRBJ2-7	TRBD2	TRBV4-2	CASSSRDGTSGGGGGYEQYF	TGTGCCAGCAGTTCCAGAGATGGGACTAGCGGGGGGGGAGGGGGCTACGAGCAGTACTTC
TRBJ2-7	NA	TRBV14	CASSQEATRPTYEQYF	TGTGCCAGCAGCCAAGAAGCGACTAGACCTACCTACGAGCAGTACTTC
TRBJ2-1	NA	TRBV7-2	CASSTTDNEQFF	TGTGCCAGCAGCACGACAGACAATGAGCAGTTCTTC
TRBJ1-5	TRBD1	TRBV19	CASCRRGRGNQPQHF	TGTGCCAGTTGCCGAAGGGGGCGCGGCAATCAGCCCCAGCATTTT
TRBJ2-3	NA	TRBV28	CASMEATDTQYF	TGTGCCAGCATGGAGGCCACAGATACGCAGTATTTT
TRBJ1-1	NA	TRBV14	CASSQGRGNTEAFF	TGTGCCAGCAGCCAGGGGAGGGGCAACACTGAAGCTTTCTTT
TRBJ2-5	TRBD2	TRBV11-2	CASSLPAGTQETQYF	TGTGCCAGCAGCTTACCAGCGGGAACCCAAGAGACCCAGTACTTC
TRBJ2-7	TRBD1	TRBV19	CASKDRSYEQYF	TGTGCCAGCAAGGACAGGAGCTACGAGCAGTACTTC
TRBJ2-5	TRBD2	TRBV7-9	CASSRRSSGGGQETQYF	TGTGCCAGCAGCCGCCGAAGTAGCGGGGGGGGACAAGAGACCCAGTACTTC
TRBJ2-5	NA	TRBV12-5	CASGLVQGWGATQYF	TGTGCTAGTGGTTTGGTACAGGGCTGGGGTGCGACCCAGTACTTC
TRBJ2-7	TRBD1	TRBV14	CASSQDFSIPWDRESSYEQYF	TGTGCCAGCAGCCAAGACTTTTCAATTCCGTGGGACAGGGAAAGCTCCTACGAGCAGTACTTC
TRBJ2-2	NA	TRBV29-1	CSGGPATGELFF	TGCAGCGGGGGCCCAGCTACCGGGGAGCTGTTTTTT
TRBJ1-1	NA	TRBV28	CASRGGMTEAFF	TGTGCCAGCAGGGGGGGGATGACTGAAGCTTTCTTT
TRBJ2-3	NA	TRBV2	CASSESETDTQYF	TGTGCCAGCAGTGAGAGTGAAACAGATACGCAGTATTTT
TRBJ1-3	NA	TRBV19	CASRLTGSAGNTIYF	TGTGCCAGTAGACTGACAGGTTCCGCTGGAAACACCATATATTTT
TRBJ2-1	TRBD2	TRBV29-1	CSVEGTSGRSDEQFF	TGCAGCGTTGAAGGGACTAGCGGGAGAAGCGATGAGCAGTTCTTC
TRBJ2-1	NA	TRBV9	CASSVVGGSYNEQFF	TGTGCCAGCAGCGTAGTTGGGGGGTCCTACAATGAGCAGTTCTTC
TRBJ2-5	NA	TRBV6-1	CASSPGHAYQETQYF	TGTGCCAGCAGTCCGGGACACGCGTACCAAGAGACCCAGTACTTC
TRBJ2-4	NA	TRBV6-5	CASSYKARNIQYF	TGTGCCAGCAGTTATAAGGCTAGAAACATTCAGTACTTC
TRBJ1-2	NA	TRBV5-6	CASSLELSIANYGYTF	TGTGCCAGCAGCTTGGAATTGAGCATAGCTAACTATGGCTACACCTTC
TRBJ1-2	NA	TRBV5-8	CASSPWETNYGYTF	TGTGCCAGCAGCCCCTGGGAGACTAACTATGGCTACACCTTC
TRBJ2-7	TRBD1	TRBV10-1	CASSVRQGVRSEQYF	TGCGCCAGCAGTGTTCGACAGGGGGTTAGGAGCGAGCAGTACTTC
TRBJ1-2	NA	TRBV7-9	CASSLTARVGYGYTF	TGTGCCAGCAGCTTAACGGCCCGGGTTGGGTATGGCTACACCTTC
TRBJ2-1	NA	TRBV28	CASSSPPDTYNEQFF	TGTGCCAGCAGTTCACCCCCAGATACATACAATGAGCAGTTCTTC
TRBJ2-5	TRBD2	TRBV7-9	CASSLAGLGETQYF	TGTGCCAGCAGCTTAGCGGGACTAGGGGAGACCCAGTACTTC
TRBJ1-2	NA	TRBV7-2	CASSLGVLNYGYTF	TGTGCCAGCAGCTTAGGAGTACTAAACTATGGCTACACCTTC
TRBJ1-1	TRBD1	TRBV5-6	CASNELTGSLAEAFF	TGTGCCAGCAACGAACTGACAGGGAGTCTCGCTGAAGCTTTCTTT
TRBJ1-5	NA	TRBV6-1	CASSDRQGYQPQHF	TGTGCCAGCAGTGACAGGCAGGGCTATCAGCCCCAGCATTTT
TRBJ1-5	NA	TRBV6-6	CASSDTGNNQPQHF	TGTGCCAGCAGTGATACAGGCAACAATCAGCCCCAGCATTTT
TRBJ1-2	TRBD1	TRBV19	CASSAPGQGARGYTF	TGTGCCAGTAGTGCTCCGGGACAGGGGGCAAGAGGCTACACCTTC
TRBJ2-1	TRBD2	TRBV14	CASSRTAGAYNEQFF	TGTGCCAGCAGTCGCACGGCGGGAGCCTACAATGAGCAGTTCTTC
TRBJ2-1	TRBD2	TRBV7-6	CASSSLPGTSGGAGSYNEQFF	TGTGCCAGCAGCAGTCTGCCGGGGACTAGCGGGGGGGCCGGCTCCTACAATGAGCAGTTCTTC
TRBJ1-3	NA	TRBV5-3	CASPHSVDSGNTIYF	TGTGCCAGCCCCCACTCCGTTGACTCTGGAAACACCATATATTTT
TRBJ2-5	NA	TRBV7-9	CASREGLQETQYF	TGTGCCAGCAGGGAGGGCCTCCAAGAGACCCAGTACTTC
TRBJ1-2	TRBD1	TRBV19	CASSLFRQGHYGYTF	TGTGCCAGTAGTCTTTTCCGACAGGGCCACTATGGCTACACCTTC
TRBJ1-2	TRBD1	TRBV5-1	CASSLALNLRDRSNGYTF	TGCGCCAGCAGCTTGGCCCTTAATCTCCGGGACAGGTCAAATGGCTACACCTTC
TRBJ1-2	NA	TRBV28	CASKVQQWHGYTF	TGTGCCAGCAAGGTACAACAGTGGCATGGCTACACCTTC
TRBJ2-2	NA	TRBV10-3	CAISKIKKGDGELFF	TGTGCCATCAGCAAAATTAAAAAAGGAGACGGGGAGCTGTTTTTT
TRBJ2-5	NA	TRBV28	CASRFGQQETQYF	TGTGCCAGCAGATTCGGACAGCAAGAGACCCAGTACTTC
TRBJ1-1	TRBD1	TRBV19	CASSIGGQGEAFF	TGTGCCAGTAGTATTGGAGGACAGGGGGAAGCTTTCTTT
TRBJ1-5	NA	TRBV30	CAWSVGGGNQPQHF	TGTGCCTGGAGTGTCGGGGGGGGCAATCAGCCCCAGCATTTT
TRBJ2-1	NA	TRBV7-2	CASSLSFLNEQFF	TGTGCCAGCAGCTTATCCTTCCTCAATGAGCAGTTCTTC
TRBJ1-4	NA	TRBV9	CASSGVGREKLFF	TGTGCCAGCAGCGGGGTGGGGCGCGAAAAACTGTTTTTT
TRBJ2-7	NA	TRBV4-3	CASSQDRGAYEQYF	TGCGCCAGCAGCCAAGACAGGGGAGCCTACGAGCAGTACTTC
TRBJ2-7	NA	TRBV10-1	CASSESKIGQGYEQYF	TGCGCCAGCAGTGAGTCGAAGATTGGCCAGGGTTACGAGCAGTACTTC
TRBJ1-1	NA	TRBV7-8	CASSLRKTEAFF	TGTGCCAGCAGCCTAAGAAAAACTGAAGCTTTCTTT
TRBJ1-2	TRBD1	TRBV5-6	CASSLAGTGFSDYGYTF	TGTGCCAGCAGCTTAGCCGGGACAGGGTTTTCTGACTATGGCTACACCTTC
TRBJ1-1	NA	TRBV18	CASSPRGSSTEAFF	TGTGCCAGCTCACCAAGGGGTTCTTCCACTGAAGCTTTCTTT
TRBJ2-2	NA	TRBV14	CASSHPQAGLDTGELFF	TGTGCCAGCAGCCACCCCCAAGCAGGGTTGGACACCGGGGAGCTGTTTTTT
TRBJ2-2	TRBD2	TRBV10-3	CAISERTSGTGGELFF	TGTGCCATCAGCGAAAGGACTAGCGGGACGGGCGGGGAGCTGTTTTTT
TRBJ2-5	NA	TRBV6-5	CASSYSPVETKYF	TGTGCCAGCAGTTACTCTCCTGTGGAGACCAAGTACTTC
TRBJ2-5	TRBD2	TRBV5-8	CASSFGLAGYETQYF	TGTGCCAGCAGCTTCGGACTAGCGGGATATGAGACCCAGTACTTC
TRBJ1-2	NA	TRBV15	CATSRDLIDGYTF	TGTGCCACCAGCAGAGATCTTATTGATGGCTACACCTTC